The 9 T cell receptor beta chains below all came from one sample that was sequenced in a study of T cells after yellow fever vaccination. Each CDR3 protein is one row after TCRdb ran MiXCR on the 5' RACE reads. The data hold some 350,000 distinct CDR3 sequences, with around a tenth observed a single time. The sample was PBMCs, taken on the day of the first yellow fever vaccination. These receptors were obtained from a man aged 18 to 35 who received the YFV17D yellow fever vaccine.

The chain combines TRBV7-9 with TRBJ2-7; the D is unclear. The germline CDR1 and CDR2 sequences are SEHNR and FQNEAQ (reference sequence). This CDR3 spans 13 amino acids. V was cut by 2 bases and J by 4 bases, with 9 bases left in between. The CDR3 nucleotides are TGTGCCAGCAGCTTACCGGGCTGGTACGAGCAGTACTTC. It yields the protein CASSLPGWYEQYF.

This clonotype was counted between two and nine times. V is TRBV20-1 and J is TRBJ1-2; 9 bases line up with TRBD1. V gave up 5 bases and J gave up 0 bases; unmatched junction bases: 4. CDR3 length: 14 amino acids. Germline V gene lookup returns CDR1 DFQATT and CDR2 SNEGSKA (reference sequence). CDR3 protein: CSALTGGSNYGYTF. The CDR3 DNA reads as TGCAGTGCTTTGACAGGGGGTTCTAACTATGGCTACACCTTC.

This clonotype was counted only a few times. The CDR3 DNA reads as TGTGCCAGTAGCCGGACAGGGGAGGACTACGAGCAGTACTTC. It encodes CASSRTGEDYEQYF. The chain links TRBV19 to TRBJ2-7; 9 bases map to TRBD1. V shed 6 bases and J 3 bases; nucleotides not matched to a gene: 6. The CDR3 spans 14 residues. Per germline, CDR1 LNHDA and CDR2 SQIVND (reference sequence).

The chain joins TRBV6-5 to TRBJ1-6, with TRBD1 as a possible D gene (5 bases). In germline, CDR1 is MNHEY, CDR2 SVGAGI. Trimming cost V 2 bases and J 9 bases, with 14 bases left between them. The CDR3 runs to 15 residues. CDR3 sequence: CASSYEGKNGSPLHF. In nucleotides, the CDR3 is TGTGCCAGCAGTTACGAGGGGAAGAATGGTTCACCCCTCCACTTT.

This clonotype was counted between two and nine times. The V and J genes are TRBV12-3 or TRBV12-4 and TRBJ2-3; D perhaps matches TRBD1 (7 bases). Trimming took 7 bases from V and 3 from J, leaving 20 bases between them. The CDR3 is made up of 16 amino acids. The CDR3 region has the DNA TGTGCCAGCACCTTGGGGTCCAGGGGGAGGACAGATACGCAGTATTTT. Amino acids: CASTLGSRGRTDTQYF.

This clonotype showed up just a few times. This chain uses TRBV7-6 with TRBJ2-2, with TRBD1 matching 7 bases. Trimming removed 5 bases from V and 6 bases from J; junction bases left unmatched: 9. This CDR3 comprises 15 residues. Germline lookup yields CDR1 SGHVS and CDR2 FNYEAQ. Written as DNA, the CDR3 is TGTGCCAGCAGCCCGACAGACAGGGTTCCCGGGGAGCTGTTTTTT. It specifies CASSPTDRVPGELFF. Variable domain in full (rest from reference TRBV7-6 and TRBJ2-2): GAGVSQSPRYKVTKRGQDVALRCDPISGHVSLYWYRQALGQGPEFLTYFNYEAQQDKSGLPNDRFSAERPEGSISTLTIQRTEQRDSAMYRCASSPTDRVPGELFFGEGSRLTVL.

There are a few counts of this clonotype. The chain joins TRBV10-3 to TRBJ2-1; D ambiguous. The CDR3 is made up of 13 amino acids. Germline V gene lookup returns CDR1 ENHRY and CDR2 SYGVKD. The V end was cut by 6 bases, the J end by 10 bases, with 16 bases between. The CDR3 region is CAISLETEMEQFF. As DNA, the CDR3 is TGTGCCATCAGCCTCGAGACGGAGATGGAGCAGTTCTTC.

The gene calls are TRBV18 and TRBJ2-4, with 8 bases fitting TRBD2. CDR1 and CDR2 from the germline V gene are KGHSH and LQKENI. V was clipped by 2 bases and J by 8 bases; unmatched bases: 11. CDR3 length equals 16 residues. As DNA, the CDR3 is TGTGCCAGCTCACCATATTTGTCGGCCGGGAGGGACATTCAGTACTTC. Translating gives CASSPYLSAGRDIQYF.

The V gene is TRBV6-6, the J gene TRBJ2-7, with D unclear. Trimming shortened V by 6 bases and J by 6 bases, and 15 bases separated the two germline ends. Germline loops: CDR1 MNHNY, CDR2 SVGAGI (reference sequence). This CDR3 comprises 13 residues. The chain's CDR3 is CASSEHQKVEQYV. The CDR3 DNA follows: TGTGCCAGCAGCGAACACCAAAAGGTCGAGCAGTACGTC.